Described below is a single T cell receptor beta chain sequence and its context. The antigen remains undetermined. This may be a read error, as it is one base from a much larger clone. Per germline, CDR1 KGHSY and CDR2 FQNENV. This CDR3 has 14 residues. This specimen comes from a study of T cells in Graves' hyperthyroidism and ophthalmopathy. Amplification of TCR beta CDR3 regions used RNA as the template. The HTBI primer set drove a first-round RT-PCR of the TCR CDR3. One entry per CDR3 protein results from TCRdb running MiXCR on the multiplex PCR reads. The sample carries over 250,000 distinct CDR3 sequences, roughly 15% recorded once. Findings of the study overall: In the blood, most expanded thyroid clonotypes above 0.001 appeared as well.

The receptor's source is a middle-aged woman with Graves' ophthalmopathy. The genes are TRBV16 and TRBJ1-1, with D uncertain. The sequencing input was blood. CDR3 nucleotides: TGTGCCAGCAGCCTAATGGTACAGAACACTAAAGCTTTCTTT. This translates into CASSLMVQNTKAFF.